The 26 T cell receptor beta chains below all came from one sample that was sequenced in a study of blood T cells in healthy people across ages. Using a J-beta primer mix together with a sample-barcoded 5' primer, a second PCR was run for roughly 6 to 11 cycles. TCRdb processed the 5' RACE reads anew with MiXCR; each CDR3 protein has one entry. The top ten clones hold around an eighth of a sample with 980,000 or so distinct CDR3 sequences, 45% to 50% of them seen once. Sequenced: blood. These receptors were collected from a man aged 25 to 40 in good health.

The chain joins TRBV20-1 to TRBJ2-1; 10 nucleotides align to TRBD1. V trimming: 6 bases; J trimming: 6 bases; junction bases outside the gene matches: 5. The CDR3 consists of 13 residues. Germline values: CDR1 DFQATT, CDR2 SNEGSKA (reference sequence). The CDR3 DNA is TGCAGTGCCCCCGACAGGGGGCGCAATGAGCAGTTCTTC. Translation: CSAPDRGRNEQFF.

The chain combines TRBV5-1 with TRBJ2-1; TRBD2 is a possible D gene (6 bases). Germline values: CDR1 SGHRS, CDR2 YFSETQ. The CDR3 runs to 16 residues. V dropped 0 bases and J dropped 7 bases, with 17 bases sitting between them. CDR3 loop: CASSLVAGSRRNEQFF. The CDR3 DNA follows: TGCGCCAGCAGCTTGGTTGCGGGGTCGCGTAGGAATGAGCAGTTCTTC.

The chain has TRBV12-3 or TRBV12-4 and TRBJ2-1; 7 nucleotides match TRBD2. V shed 7 bases, J shed 3 bases, and the junction held 9 bases outside the gene matches. There are 15 residues in the CDR3. Here the CDR3 reads CASTAGRGSYNEQFF. The CDR3 DNA is TGTGCCAGCACCGCGGGGAGGGGTAGCTACAATGAGCAGTTCTTC.

This rearrangement joins TRBV25-1 to TRBJ2-1; perhaps TRBD2 as D (5 bases). Trimming left V 1 base short and J 6 bases short, with 16 bases between. This CDR3 comprises 16 residues. Germline loops: CDR1 MGHDK, CDR2 SYGVNS. CDR3 region: CASSEWPSGASNEQFF. The DNA of the CDR3 is TGTGCCAGCAGTGAATGGCCCAGCGGAGCCTCCAATGAGCAGTTCTTC.

This clonotype was observed a single time. The chain couples TRBV6-1 to TRBJ1-1; D gene ambiguous. Trimming left V 4 bases short and J 1 base short, with 10 bases between. From germline, CDR1 is MNHNS and CDR2 SASEGT. This CDR3 is built from 14 residues. The CDR3 reads CASSVSAGNTEAFF. CDR3 coding DNA: TGTGCCAGCAGTGTTTCCGCTGGGAACACTGAAGCTTTCTTT.

The rearrangement links TRBV28 to TRBJ2-5; D might be TRBD1 (6 bases). The tail of the sequence fits TRBJ2-7 better, so the J call may be wrong. CDR3 length equals 17 residues. The germline V gene encodes CDR1 MDHEN and CDR2 SYDVKM. Here the CDR3 reads CASSATDSGEGVYEQYF. CDR3 DNA sequence: TGTGCCAGCAGTGCCACGGATTCAGGGGAAGGTGTGTACGAGCAGTACTTC.

Concerning this clonotype: One end of the junction does not line up with germline, which may come from a read error. This chain joins TRBV5-6 and TRBJ1-2, with a tentative D call TRBD1 (5 bases). Germline V lookup: CDR1 SGHDT, CDR2 YYEEEE. The CDR3 contains 13 residues. Here the CDR3 DNA reads TGTACCAGCAGCTCCGGGACGGCTTCTGGCTACACCTTC. This sequence encodes CTSSSGTASGYTF. The whole variable domain, filled in from reference TRBV5-6 and TRBJ1-2, reads DAGVTQSPTHLIKTRGQQVTLRCSPKSGHDTVSWYQQALGQGPQFIFQYYEEEERQRGNFPDRFSGHQFPNYSSELNVNALLLGDSALYLCTSSSGTASGYTFGSGTRLTVV.

The rearrangement links TRBV28 to TRBJ2-3, with 8 bases matching TRBD2. Germline loops: CDR1 MDHEN, CDR2 SYDVKM. This CDR3 comprises 15 residues. Trimming cost V 6 bases and J 2 bases; bases outside gene matches: 7. The CDR3: CASRGAGANTDTQYF. The CDR3 nucleotides read TGTGCCAGCAGGGGAGCGGGGGCCAACACAGATACGCAGTATTTT. Using reference TRBV28 and TRBJ2-3 for the parts outside the CDR3, the full variable domain is DVKVTQSSRYLVKRTGEKVFLECVQDMDHENMFWYRQDPGLGLRLIYFSYDVKMKEKGDIPEGYSVSREKKERFSLILESASTNQTSMYLCASRGAGANTDTQYFGPGTRLTVL.

This clonotype was observed a single time. The junction does not match germline at one end; this may be a read error. The chain employs TRBV11-3 and TRBJ2-1, with TRBD1 identical over 7 bases. In germline, CDR1 is SGHNT, CDR2 YENEEA. There are 16 residues in the CDR3. CDR3 in DNA: TGTGCCGGCAGCCCTACGCCGGGACAGCTCTACAATGAGCAGTTCTTC. This encodes CAGSPTPGQLYNEQFF.

The chain is built from TRBV20-1 and TRBJ1-6; possibly TRBD1 for D (5 bases). The germline V and J ends were trimmed by 3 bases and 9 bases, with 15 bases remaining between them. The CDR3 is 14 amino acids. The V gene's germline CDR1 is DFQATT and CDR2 SNEGSKA (reference sequence). In DNA form, the CDR3 reads TGCAGTGCTAGGCGGGGGGAAATCGGTTCACCCCTCCACTTT. It yields the protein CSARRGEIGSPLHF.

J is TRBJ2-1 and V is TRBV3-1; 9 bases line up with TRBD1. Trimming removed 2 bases from V and 10 bases from J; junction bases left unmatched: 6. Per the germline V gene, CDR1 is LGHDT and CDR2 is YNNKEL (reference sequence). The CDR3 spans 14 residues. CDR3 sequence: CASSQRTGEGEQFF. CDR3 nucleotide sequence: TGTGCCAGCAGCCAACGGACAGGGGAAGGGGAGCAGTTCTTC.

The rearrangement joins TRBV6-5 to TRBJ1-2; no clear D. Germline CDR1 reads MNHEY; CDR2 reads SVGAGI. The CDR3 spans 12 residues. The V gene lost 5 bases and the J gene lost 4 bases, with 8 bases spanning the gap. The CDR3 spells CASSNSGYGYTF. In DNA, the CDR3 is TGTGCCAGCAGTAACAGTGGCTATGGCTACACCTTC.

The genes are TRBV12-3 or TRBV12-4 and TRBJ1-2, with a possible D match to TRBD1 (6 bases). Between the trimmed V and J ends, which lost 5 bases and 6 bases, there was a span of 19 bases. The CDR3 is made up of 15 amino acids. The CDR3 DNA reads as TGTGCCAGCAGTCCGCAAATCGACAGGAGCCATGGCTACACCTTC. Encoded protein: CASSPQIDRSHGYTF.

The chain employs TRBV7-2 and TRBJ1-2; 8 nucleotides agree with TRBD1. Per germline, CDR1 SGHTA and CDR2 FQGNSA. The CDR3 covers 16 residues. J gave up 5 bases and V 5 bases, and 13 bases lay outside the gene matches. CDR3 residues: CASSQLGTGGLYGYTF. DNA for the CDR3: TGTGCCAGCAGCCAGTTGGGGACAGGAGGGTTGTATGGCTACACCTTC.

This clonotype was counted between two and nine times. The V call is TRBV20-1, the J call TRBJ2-3, with 7 positions matching TRBD2. The V segment lost 0 bases and the J segment 2 bases; nucleotides outside the gene matches: 5. The CDR3 is 15 amino acids. Germline V lookup: CDR1 DFQATT, CDR2 SNEGSKA (reference sequence). The CDR3 sequence is CSARDASGYTDTQYF. CDR3 nucleotides: TGCAGTGCTAGAGATGCTAGCGGATACACAGATACGCAGTATTTT.

The chain carries TRBV6-1 and TRBJ1-4; unclear D gene. The CDR3 is 14 amino acids. Germline-derived CDR1 and CDR2 are MNHNS and SASEGT. V lost 6 bases to trimming and J lost 1 base, with 9 bases between them. The CDR3 DNA reads as TGTGCCAGCAGGCGGGCCGTAACTAATGAAAAACTGTTTTTT. Protein sequence: CASRRAVTNEKLFF.

The chain couples TRBV27 to TRBJ1-1, with unresolved D. The ends were cut back, 7 bases at V and 1 base at J, with 16 bases in the middle. Germline loops: CDR1 MNHEY, CDR2 SMNVEV (reference sequence). This CDR3 region has 15 residues. The CDR3 DNA reads TGTGCCAGCACCTCAGTGGCAGGTGAGAACACTGAAGCTTTCTTT. It specifies CASTSVAGENTEAFF.

This chain joins TRBV5-6 and TRBJ2-7, with TRBD1 matching over 7 bases. Germline V gene sequence: CDR1 SGHDT, CDR2 YYEEEE. Trimming took 3 bases from V and 5 from J; bases not matched to a gene: 14. The CDR3 is made up of 16 amino acids. CDR3 DNA: TGTGCCAGCAGCTCCAGGGGGTTAGTGTTAAAGGACGAGCAGTACTTC. Its translation is CASSSRGLVLKDEQYF.

This chain connects TRBV6-2 or TRBV6-3 to TRBJ2-7; D gene ambiguous. Germline CDR1 reads MNHEY; CDR2 reads SVGEGT. CDR3 length: 12 amino acids. Trimming left V 2 bases short and J 4 bases short, with 6 bases between. The CDR3 loop is CASSYAEYEQYF. CDR3 sequence (DNA): TGTGCCAGCAGTTACGCAGAATACGAGCAGTACTTC.

This chain uses TRBV7-2 with TRBJ1-5, with 8 nucleotides matching TRBD1. The trim removed 1 base at V and 9 bases at J, leaving 8 bases unmatched. The CDR3 totals 15 residues. Germline V gives CDR1 SGHTA, CDR2 FQGNSA. For the CDR3, the DNA is TGTGCCAGCAGCTTAGAGGGGCAGGGGGCTCGGCCCCAGCATTTT. Protein sequence: CASSLEGQGARPQHF. The variable domain in full, with the rest retrieved from reference TRBV7-2 and TRBJ1-5, is GAGVSQSPSNKVTEKGKDVELRCDPISGHTALYWYRQSLGQGLEFLIYFQGNSAPDKSGLPSDRFSAERTGGSVSTLTIQRTQQEDSAVYLCASSLEGQGARPQHFGDGTRLSIL.

The CDR3 protein is CSATGQSETQYF. The CDR3 DNA reads as TGCAGTGCTACGGGACAGTCAGAGACCCAGTACTTC. J is TRBJ2-5 and V is TRBV20-1; TRBD1 agrees at 7 bases. Germline CDR1 DFQATT, CDR2 SNEGSKA (reference sequence). The CDR3 contains 12 residues. V gave up 4 bases and J gave up 4 bases; unmatched junction bases: 3.

The V call is TRBV20-1, the J call TRBJ2-7; TRBD1 matches at 7 bases. V gave up 4 bases and J gave up 3 bases; unmatched junction bases: 9. CDR3 size: 14 residues. Germline-derived CDR1 and CDR2 are DFQATT and SNEGSKA (reference sequence). Here the CDR3 DNA reads TGCAGTGCTAATGTACAGGGGCCTCTCTACGAGCAGTACTTC. Translation: CSANVQGPLYEQYF.

Points on this clonotype: A read error may account for a junction end that differs from germline. The chain combines TRBV5-1 with TRBJ2-5; D is possibly TRBD1 or TRBD2 (5 bases each). The J call is doubtful: the DNA matches TRBJ2-7 better. From germline, CDR1 is SGHRS and CDR2 YFSETQ. There are 14 residues in the CDR3. CDR3 sequence reads: CASRLGTKSYEQYF. CDR3 DNA: TGCGCCAGCAGGTTGGGGACGAAATCCTACGAGCAGTACTTC.

This CDR3 is CASNREALAKNIQYF. CDR3 nucleotides: TGTGCCAGCAACCGGGAAGCCCTAGCCAAAAACATTCAGTACTTC. J is TRBJ2-4 and V is TRBV2; tentatively, D is TRBD2 (5 bases). The CDR3 contains 15 residues. V was pared by 7 bases and J by 0 bases, with 13 bases between. Per the germline V gene, CDR1 is SNHLY and CDR2 is FYNNEI.

This clonotype was seen a handful of times. The chain has TRBV28 and TRBJ2-1; 9 positions agree with TRBD1. Germline values: CDR1 MDHEN, CDR2 SYDVKM. This CDR3 has 16 residues. V was clipped by 1 base and J by 7 bases; unmatched bases: 8. The CDR3 coding sequence is TGTGCCAGCAGTTTATCTGGGACAGGGACTTGGAATGAGCAGTTCTTC. Its translation: CASSLSGTGTWNEQFF.

This clonotype was observed a handful of times. J is TRBJ1-6 and V is TRBV2; D gene uncertain. The CDR3 totals 13 residues. Germline-derived CDR1 and CDR2 are SNHLY and FYNNEI. V was pared by 4 bases and J by 7 bases, with 8 bases between. The CDR3, as DNA: TGTGCCAGCAGTGGGGAGGGAAATTCACCCCTCCACTTT. Protein product: CASSGEGNSPLHF.